The clone carrying this T cell receptor beta chain was counted ten times or more. Its antigen is undetermined. The data derive from a study of CD8+CD57+ T cells in acquired aplastic anemia. Study details: Roughly 3.2 ug was the average amount of DNA from sorted CD4+ and CD8+ cells. Study-wide results and limits: Patients versus controls showed no significant CD8+ Simpson's diversity difference.

TCR beta VDJ and CDR3 profiles were obtained from a genomic DNA template. TCRdb re-called the reads through MiXCR, storing one row per CDR3 protein. The sample includes about 120,000 distinct CDR3 sequences, 30% to 45% of them seen just once. This CDR3 region has 14 residues. The V end was cut by 6 bases, the J end by 3 bases, with 13 bases between. The germline CDR1 and CDR2 sequences are KGHDR and SFDVKD. Selection for sequencing was limited to patients who had shown CD8+CD57+ cell expansion by flow cytometry. The material sequenced was sorted CD4+, CD8+, or CD8+CD57+ T cells (not recorded which) from PBMCs. The TCR sequence derives from a human donor with aplastic anemia. The rearrangement links TRBV24-1 to TRBJ1-2; D is undetermined. The CDR3 loop reads CATSKGPLDYGYTF. CDR3 bases: TGTGCCACCAGTAAAGGTCCTCTCGACTATGGCTACACCTTC.